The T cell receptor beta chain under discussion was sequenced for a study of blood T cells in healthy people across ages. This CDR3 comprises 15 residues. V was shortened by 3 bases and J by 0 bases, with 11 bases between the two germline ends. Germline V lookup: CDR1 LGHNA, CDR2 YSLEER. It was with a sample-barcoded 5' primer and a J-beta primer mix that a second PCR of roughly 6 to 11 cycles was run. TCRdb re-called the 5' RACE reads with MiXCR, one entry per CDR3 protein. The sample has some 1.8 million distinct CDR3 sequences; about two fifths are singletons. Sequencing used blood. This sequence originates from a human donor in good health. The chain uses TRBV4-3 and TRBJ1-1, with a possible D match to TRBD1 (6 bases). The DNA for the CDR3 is TGCGCCAGCAGCCAGGTCGGACAGCTGAACACTGAAGCTTTCTTT. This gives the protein CASSQVGQLNTEAFF.